The clone carrying this T cell receptor (beta chain) was detected a few times. The sample comes from a study of cytomegalovirus exposure and HLA in healthy donors. The overall study: Unique TCR beta sequences numbering approximately 120 million came from about 180 million T cells in an earlier analysis.

V shed 3 bases and J shed 6 bases, with 14 bases lying between them. Germline CDR1 SGDLS, CDR2 YYNGEE. The CDR3 is 14 amino acids. PCR amplification relied on 60 Vbeta primers (plus 13 Jbeta primers). Assay used: immunoSEQ multiplex PCR; TCRdb lists only in-frame clones, some missing. The data contain about 120,000 clones, roughly 75% of them singletons. The chain couples TRBV9 to TRBJ2-3, with a weak D call TRBD2 (5 bases). The clonotype comes from a female donor in good health and CMV-seronegative. What was sequenced was PBMCs. DNA of the CDR3: TGTGCCAGCAGCGCACGCGGGCGGTTGGATACGCAGTATTTT. This gives the protein CASSARGRLDTQYF.